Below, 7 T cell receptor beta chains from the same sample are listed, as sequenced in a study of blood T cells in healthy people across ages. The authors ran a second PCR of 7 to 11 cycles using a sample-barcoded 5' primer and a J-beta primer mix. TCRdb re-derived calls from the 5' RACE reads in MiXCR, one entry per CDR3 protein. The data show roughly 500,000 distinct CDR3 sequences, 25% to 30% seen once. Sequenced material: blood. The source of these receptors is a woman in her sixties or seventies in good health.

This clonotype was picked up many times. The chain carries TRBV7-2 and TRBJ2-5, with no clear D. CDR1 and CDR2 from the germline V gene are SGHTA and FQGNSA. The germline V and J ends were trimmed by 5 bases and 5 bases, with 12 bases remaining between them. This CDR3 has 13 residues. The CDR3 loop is CASSPIARETQYF. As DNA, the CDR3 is TGTGCCAGCAGCCCCATAGCACGCGAGACCCAGTACTTC.

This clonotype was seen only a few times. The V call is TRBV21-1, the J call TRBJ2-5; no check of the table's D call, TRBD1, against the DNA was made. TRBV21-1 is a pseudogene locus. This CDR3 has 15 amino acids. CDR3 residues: CASTTPRGTQETQYF. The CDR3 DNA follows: TGTGCCAGCACCACACCAAGGGGGACCCAAGAGACCCAGTACTTC.

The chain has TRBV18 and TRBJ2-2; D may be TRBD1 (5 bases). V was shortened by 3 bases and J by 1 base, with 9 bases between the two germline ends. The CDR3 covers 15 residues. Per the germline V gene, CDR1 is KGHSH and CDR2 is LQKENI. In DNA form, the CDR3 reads TGTGCCAGCTCACCTGACAGACAGAACACCGGGGAGCTGTTTTTT. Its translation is CASSPDRQNTGELFF. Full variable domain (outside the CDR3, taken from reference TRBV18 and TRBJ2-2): NAGVMQNPRHLVRRRGQEARLRCSPMKGHSHVYWYRQLPEEGLKFMVYLQKENIIDESGMPKERFSAEFPKEGPSILRIQQVVRGDSAAYFCASSPDRQNTGELFFGEGSRLTVL.

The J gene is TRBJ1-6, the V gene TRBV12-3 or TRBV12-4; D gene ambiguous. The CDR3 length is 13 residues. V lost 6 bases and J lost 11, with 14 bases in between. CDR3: CASRLMGNPPLHF. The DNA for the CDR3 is TGTGCCAGCAGACTAATGGGGAATCCACCCCTCCACTTT.

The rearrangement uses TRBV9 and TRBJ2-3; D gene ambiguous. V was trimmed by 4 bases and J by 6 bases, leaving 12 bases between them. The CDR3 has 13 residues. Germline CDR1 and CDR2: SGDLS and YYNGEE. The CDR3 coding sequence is TGTGCCAGCAGCTTTTCGAGGAGCGATACGCAGTATTTT. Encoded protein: CASSFSRSDTQYF.

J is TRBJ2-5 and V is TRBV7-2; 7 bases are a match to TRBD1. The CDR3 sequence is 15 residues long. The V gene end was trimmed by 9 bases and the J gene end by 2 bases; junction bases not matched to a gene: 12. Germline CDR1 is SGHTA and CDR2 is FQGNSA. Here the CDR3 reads CARSPGGHKQETQYF. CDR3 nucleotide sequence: TGTGCCAGGAGCCCAGGGGGACATAAACAAGAGACCCAGTACTTC.

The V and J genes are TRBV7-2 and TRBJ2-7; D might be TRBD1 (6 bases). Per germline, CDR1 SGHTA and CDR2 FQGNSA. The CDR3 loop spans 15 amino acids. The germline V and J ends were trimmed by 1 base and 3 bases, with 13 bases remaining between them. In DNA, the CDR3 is TGTGCCAGCAGCTTAGTAACAGGGAGAATCTACGAGCAGTACTTC. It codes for CASSLVTGRIYEQYF.